These 13 T cell receptor beta chains were sequenced from one sample in a study of identical twins. TCRdb re-called the 5' RACE reads through MiXCR, storing one row per CDR3 protein. In the table there are roughly 1,500,000 distinct CDR3 sequences, roughly a third of which are singletons. Sequencing was performed on cord blood. The source of these receptors is a newborn girl in good health.

The CDR3 DNA sequence: TGTGCCAGCACAAAAAGTAGCGGGAGGCGGAACACCGGGGAGCTGTTTTTT. Translated: CASTKSSGRRNTGELFF. The V and J genes are TRBV25-1 and TRBJ2-2, with 10 positions matching TRBD2. Per the germline V gene, CDR1 is MGHDK and CDR2 is SYGVNS. The CDR3 length is 17 residues. After removal of 7 bases from V and 1 base from J, the junction contained 9 bases not matched to a gene.

This chain joins TRBV7-9 and TRBJ1-2; maybe TRBD1 (5 bases). The germline V gene has CDR1 SEHNR and CDR2 FQNEAQ (reference sequence). This CDR3 region has 17 residues. V lost 1 base, J lost 2 bases, and 17 bases lay in between. CDR3 loop: CASSLGGAGPLNYGYTF. The CDR3 coding sequence is TGTGCCAGCAGCTTAGGCGGCGCAGGGCCATTAAACTATGGCTACACCTTC.

This clonotype was found once. This chain links TRBV6-6 with TRBJ2-1, with 7 nucleotides matching TRBD2. The germline V gene has CDR1 MNHNY and CDR2 SVGAGI (reference sequence). Trimming cost V 6 bases and J 1 base; bases outside gene matches: 6. The CDR3 loop spans 15 amino acids. Here the CDR3 reads CASRFGLESYNEQFF. In nucleotides, the CDR3 is TGTGCCAGCAGATTCGGACTAGAATCCTACAATGAGCAGTTCTTC.

This clonotype turned up a few times. This chain connects TRBV20-1 to TRBJ2-7; tentative D call: TRBD2 (6 bases). In germline, CDR1 is DFQATT, CDR2 SNEGSKA (reference sequence). V lost 0 bases and J 0 bases, leaving 12 bases between the germline ends. The CDR3 extends over 15 amino acids. CDR3 loop: CSARDGGASSYEQYF. CDR3 nucleotides: TGCAGTGCTAGAGATGGCGGGGCTAGCTCCTACGAGCAGTACTTC.

V is TRBV13 and J is TRBJ2-1, with D perhaps matching TRBD1 (8 bases). The CDR3 has 16 amino acids. Deletions cut 5 bases from V and 0 bases from J, with 14 bases between. Germline assignment: CDR1 PRHDT and CDR2 FYEKMQ (reference sequence). The DNA for the CDR3 is TGTGCCAGCAGCCCACAGGGGGGGAGCTCCTACAATGAGCAGTTCTTC. Translation: CASSPQGGSSYNEQFF.

This clonotype occurred a few times. V is TRBV20-1 and J is TRBJ2-5; possibly TRBD1 for D (5 bases). V was clipped by 4 bases and J by 1 base, with 7 bases between them. The CDR3 extends over 12 amino acids. Germline lookup yields CDR1 DFQATT and CDR2 SNEGSKA (reference sequence). CDR3 coding DNA: TGCAGTGCTATAAGGGGCCAAGAGACCCAGTACTTC. This translates into CSAIRGQETQYF.

The chain has TRBV2 and TRBJ2-5; the D is unclear. The V gene lost 8 bases and the J gene lost 1 base, with 11 bases spanning the gap. This CDR3 spans 13 amino acids. Germline CDR1 SNHLY, CDR2 FYNNEI. CDR3 in DNA: TGTGCCAGCGCCCAGAGCCCCCAAGAGACCCAGTACTTC. Its translation is CASAQSPQETQYF.

The genes are TRBV20-1 and TRBJ2-1, with no clear D. The CDR3 length is 13 residues. Deletions cut 3 bases from V and 5 bases from J, with 11 bases between. Germline lookup yields CDR1 DFQATT and CDR2 SNEGSKA (reference sequence). Here the CDR3 reads CSARASPHNEQFF. The CDR3 DNA follows: TGCAGTGCTAGGGCTTCACCCCACAATGAGCAGTTCTTC.

The sample holds a few counts of this clonotype. The chain has TRBV3-1 and TRBJ2-7, with a weak D call TRBD2 (6 bases). The CDR3 length is 15 residues. Germline V gives CDR1 LGHDT, CDR2 YNNKEL (reference sequence). V lost 1 base and J 3 bases, leaving 13 bases between the germline ends. Written as DNA, the CDR3 is TGTGCCAGCAGCCAAGGGCCGGGAGTCTTCTACGAGCAGTACTTC. It is translated as CASSQGPGVFYEQYF.

This chain joins TRBV30 and TRBJ2-3; 9 bases line up with TRBD2. V trimming: 0 bases; J trimming: 4 bases; junction bases outside the gene matches: 8. The CDR3 spans 16 residues. Germline-derived CDR1 and CDR2 are GTSNPN and SVGIG (reference sequence). The CDR3 DNA follows: TGTGCCTGGAGTGTACGGCGCGGGGGGGCCCCAGATACGCAGTATTTT. It yields the protein CAWSVRRGGAPDTQYF.

The CDR3 is CASSEYTGGYGYTF. The CDR3 DNA reads as TGTGCCAGCAGTGAATATACAGGGGGCTATGGCTACACCTTC. The chain employs TRBV25-1 and TRBJ1-2; 8 bases are shared with TRBD1. This CDR3 is built from 14 residues. V trimming: 0 bases; J trimming: 4 bases; junction bases outside the gene matches: 1. The V gene's germline CDR1 is MGHDK and CDR2 SYGVNS.

This clonotype came up a few times. The chain couples TRBV4-1 to TRBJ2-1; a possible D gene is TRBD2 (6 bases). The V gene lost 2 bases and the J gene lost 6 bases, with 11 bases spanning the gap. The CDR3 has 14 amino acids. The germline V gene has CDR1 MGHRA and CDR2 YSYEKL. The CDR3 DNA is TGCGCCAGCAGCCAATATTTCGGGGGCAATGAGCAGTTCTTC. This sequence encodes CASSQYFGGNEQFF.

The genes are TRBV3-1 and TRBJ2-1; D uncertain. The CDR3 loop spans 12 amino acids. From germline, CDR1 is LGHDT and CDR2 YNNKEL (reference sequence). The V and J ends lost 0 bases and 12 bases respectively, with 9 bases between them. CDR3 DNA: TGTGCCAGCAGCCAAGATTGGGGAACGCAGTTCTTC. Translated, it gives CASSQDWGTQFF.